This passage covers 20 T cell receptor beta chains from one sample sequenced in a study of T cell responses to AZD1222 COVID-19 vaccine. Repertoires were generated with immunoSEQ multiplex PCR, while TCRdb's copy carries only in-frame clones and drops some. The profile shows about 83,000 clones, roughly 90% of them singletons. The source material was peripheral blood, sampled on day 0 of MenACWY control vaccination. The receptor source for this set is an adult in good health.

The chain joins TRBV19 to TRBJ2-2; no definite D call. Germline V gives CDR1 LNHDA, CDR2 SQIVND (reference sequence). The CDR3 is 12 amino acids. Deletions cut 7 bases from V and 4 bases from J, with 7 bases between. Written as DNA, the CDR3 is TGTGCCAGTAACGAGCTCACCGGGGAGCTGTTTTTT. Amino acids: CASNELTGELFF.

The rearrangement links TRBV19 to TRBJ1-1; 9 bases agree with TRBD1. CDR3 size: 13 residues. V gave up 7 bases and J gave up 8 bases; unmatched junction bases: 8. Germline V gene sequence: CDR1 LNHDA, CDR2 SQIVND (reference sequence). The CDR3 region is CASTLTGGGEAFF. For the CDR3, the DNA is TGTGCCAGTACCCTTACAGGGGGCGGAGAAGCTTTCTTT.

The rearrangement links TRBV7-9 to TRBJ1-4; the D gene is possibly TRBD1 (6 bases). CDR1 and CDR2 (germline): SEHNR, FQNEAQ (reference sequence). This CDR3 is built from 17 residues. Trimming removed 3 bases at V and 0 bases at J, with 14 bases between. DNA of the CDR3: TGTGCCAGCAGCTTCAGCCGCGGGACACCAACTAATGAAAAACTGTTTTTT. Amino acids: CASSFSRGTPTNEKLFF.

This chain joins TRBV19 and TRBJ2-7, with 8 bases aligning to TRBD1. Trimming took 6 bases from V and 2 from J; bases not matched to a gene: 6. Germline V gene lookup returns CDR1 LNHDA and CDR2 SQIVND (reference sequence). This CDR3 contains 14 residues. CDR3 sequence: CASRAGGSAYEQYF. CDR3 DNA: TGTGCCAGTAGGGCAGGGGGCTCGGCCTACGAGCAGTACTTC.

CDR3 sequence reads: CASSDRDWGNSPLHF. Here the CDR3 DNA reads TGTGCCAGCAGCGACCGGGACTGGGGTAATTCACCCCTCCACTTT. This chain connects TRBV6-2 or TRBV6-3 to TRBJ1-6; possible D gene TRBD1, 5 bases. Trimming shortened V by 6 bases and J by 6 bases, and 15 bases separated the two germline ends. Germline V lookup: CDR1 MNHEY, CDR2 SVGEGT. This CDR3 region has 15 residues.

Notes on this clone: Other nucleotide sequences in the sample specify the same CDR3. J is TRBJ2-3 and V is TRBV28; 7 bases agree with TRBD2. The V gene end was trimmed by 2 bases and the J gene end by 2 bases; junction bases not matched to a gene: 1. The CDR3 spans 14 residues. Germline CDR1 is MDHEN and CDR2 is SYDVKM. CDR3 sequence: CASSLGGVTDTQYF. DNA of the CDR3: TGTGCCAGCAGTTTAGGGGGGGTCACAGATACGCAGTATTTT.

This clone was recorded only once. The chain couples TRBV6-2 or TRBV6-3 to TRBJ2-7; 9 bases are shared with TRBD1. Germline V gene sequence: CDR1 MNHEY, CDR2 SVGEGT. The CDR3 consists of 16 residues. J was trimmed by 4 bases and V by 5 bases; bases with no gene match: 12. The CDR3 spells CASSPIPQGQGYEQYF. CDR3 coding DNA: TGTGCCAGCAGTCCCATACCCCAGGGACAGGGATACGAGCAGTACTTC.

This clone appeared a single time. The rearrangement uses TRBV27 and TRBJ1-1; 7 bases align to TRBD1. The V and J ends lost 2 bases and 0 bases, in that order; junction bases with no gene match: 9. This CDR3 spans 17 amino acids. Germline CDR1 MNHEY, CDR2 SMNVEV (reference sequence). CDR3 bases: TGTGCCAGCAGTTTAGACTACAGGGGATCCCTGAACACTGAAGCTTTCTTT. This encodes CASSLDYRGSLNTEAFF.

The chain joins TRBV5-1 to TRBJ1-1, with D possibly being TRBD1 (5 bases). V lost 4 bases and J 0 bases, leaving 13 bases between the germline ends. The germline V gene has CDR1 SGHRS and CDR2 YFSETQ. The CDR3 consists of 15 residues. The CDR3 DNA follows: TGCGCCAGCAGCGACACGGGACCCGTGAACACTGAAGCTTTCTTT. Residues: CASSDTGPVNTEAFF.

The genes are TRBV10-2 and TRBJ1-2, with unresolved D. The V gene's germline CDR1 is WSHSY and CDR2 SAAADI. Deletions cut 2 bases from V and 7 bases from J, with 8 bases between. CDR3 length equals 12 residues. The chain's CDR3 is CASSEEGGGYTF. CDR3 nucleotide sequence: TGCGCCAGCAGTGAGGAGGGTGGTGGCTACACCTTC.

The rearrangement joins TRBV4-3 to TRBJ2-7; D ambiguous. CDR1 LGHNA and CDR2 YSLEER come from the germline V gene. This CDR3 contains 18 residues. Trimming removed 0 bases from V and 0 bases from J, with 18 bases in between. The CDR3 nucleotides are TGCGCCAGCAGCCAAGATTTGACCGCGGCCAGGAGCTCCTACGAGCAGTACTTC. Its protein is CASSQDLTAARSSYEQYF.

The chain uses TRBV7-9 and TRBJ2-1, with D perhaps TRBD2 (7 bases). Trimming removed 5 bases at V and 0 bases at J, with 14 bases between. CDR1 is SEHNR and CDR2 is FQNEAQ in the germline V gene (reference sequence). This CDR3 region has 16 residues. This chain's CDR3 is CASSPGGSSSYNEQFF. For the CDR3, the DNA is TGTGCCAGCAGCCCGGGGGGCTCTAGCTCCTACAATGAGCAGTTCTTC.

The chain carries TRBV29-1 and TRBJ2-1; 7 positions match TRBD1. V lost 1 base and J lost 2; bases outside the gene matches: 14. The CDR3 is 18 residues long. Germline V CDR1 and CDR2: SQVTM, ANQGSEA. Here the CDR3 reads CSVEGYPRDRAAYNEQFF. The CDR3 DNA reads TGCAGCGTTGAAGGGTATCCCCGAGACAGGGCCGCCTACAATGAGCAGTTCTTC.

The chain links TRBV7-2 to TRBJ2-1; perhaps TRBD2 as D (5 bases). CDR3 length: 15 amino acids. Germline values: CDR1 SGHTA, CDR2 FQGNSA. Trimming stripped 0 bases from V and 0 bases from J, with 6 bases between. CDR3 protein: CASSLASDSYNEQFF. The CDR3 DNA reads TGTGCCAGCAGCTTAGCTAGCGACTCCTACAATGAGCAGTTCTTC.

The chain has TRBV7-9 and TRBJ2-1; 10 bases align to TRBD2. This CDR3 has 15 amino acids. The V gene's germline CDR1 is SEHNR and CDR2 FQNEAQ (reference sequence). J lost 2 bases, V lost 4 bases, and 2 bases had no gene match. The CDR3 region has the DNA TGTGCCAGCAGCTCGGGACTAGCGACCTACAATGAGCAGTTCTTC. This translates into CASSSGLATYNEQFF.

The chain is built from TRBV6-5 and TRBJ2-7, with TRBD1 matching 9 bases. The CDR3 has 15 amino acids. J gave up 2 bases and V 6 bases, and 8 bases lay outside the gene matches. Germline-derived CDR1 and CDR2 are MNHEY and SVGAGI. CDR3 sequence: CASSQRWTGAYEQYF. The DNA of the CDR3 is TGTGCCAGCAGCCAACGATGGACAGGGGCCTACGAGCAGTACTTC.

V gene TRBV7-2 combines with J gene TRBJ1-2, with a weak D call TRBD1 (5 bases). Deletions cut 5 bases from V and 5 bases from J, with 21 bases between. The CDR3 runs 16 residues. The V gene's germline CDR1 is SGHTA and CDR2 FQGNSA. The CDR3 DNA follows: TGTGCCAGCAGCAAAGGGGTCGTAGGGTTAATGTATGGCTACACCTTC. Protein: CASSKGVVGLMYGYTF.

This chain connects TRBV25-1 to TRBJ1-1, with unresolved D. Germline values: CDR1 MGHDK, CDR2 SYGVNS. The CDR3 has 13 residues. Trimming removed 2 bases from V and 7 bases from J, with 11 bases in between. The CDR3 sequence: CASSERSGSEAFF. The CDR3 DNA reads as TGTGCCAGCAGTGAACGATCGGGGAGTGAAGCTTTCTTT.

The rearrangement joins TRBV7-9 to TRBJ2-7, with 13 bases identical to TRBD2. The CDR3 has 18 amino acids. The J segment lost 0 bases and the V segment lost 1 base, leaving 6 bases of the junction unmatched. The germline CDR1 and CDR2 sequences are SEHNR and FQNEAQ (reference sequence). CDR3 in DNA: TGTGCCAGCAGCTTAGGACTAGCGGGAGGCACCTACTCCTACGAGCAGTACTTC. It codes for CASSLGLAGGTYSYEQYF.

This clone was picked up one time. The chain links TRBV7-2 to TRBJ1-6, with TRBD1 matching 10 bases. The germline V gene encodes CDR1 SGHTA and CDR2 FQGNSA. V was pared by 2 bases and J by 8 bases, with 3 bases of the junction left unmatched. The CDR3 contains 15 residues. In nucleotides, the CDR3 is TGTGCCAGCAGCTTACGGACAGGGGGGGATTCACCCCTCCACTTT. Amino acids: CASSLRTGGDSPLHF.